One and the same sample provided the 31 T cell receptor beta chains below, sequenced in a study of T cell repertoires in cytomegalovirus infection. These TCRs are of unknown antigen specificity. MiXCR, applied by TCRdb to the reads, yields one record per CDR3 protein. The sample has around 900,000 distinct CDR3 sequences, about a third seen once. The sequences come from cultured CD8+ T cells from PBMCs, collected from culture after CMV antigen stimulation. Receptors originate from a human donor in good health (CMV status not recorded). Some clones in this sample may be carry-over from other donors' samples.

This clonotype was detected ten times or more. The rearrangement uses TRBV11-2 and TRBJ1-2, with D unresolved. The germline V and J ends were trimmed by 1 base and 8 bases, with 8 bases remaining between them. The CDR3 is 12 amino acids. Germline V gene sequence: CDR1 SGHAT, CDR2 FQNNGV. Written as DNA, the CDR3 is TGTGCCAGCAGCTTAGGAGTGGGAGGCTACACCTTC. It yields the protein CASSLGVGGYTF.

This clonotype was detected many times. This chain joins TRBV20-1 and TRBJ1-3; 7 bases are a match to TRBD1. V shed 6 bases and J 4 bases; nucleotides not matched to a gene: 3. Germline V gene lookup returns CDR1 DFQATT and CDR2 SNEGSKA (reference sequence). The CDR3 runs 12 residues. CDR3 in amino acids: CSAGTEGNTIYF. As DNA, the CDR3 is TGCAGTGCCGGGACAGAAGGAAACACCATATATTTT.

This clonotype was detected only once. V usage is TRBV14 and J usage is TRBJ2-3; no clear D gene. The CDR3 runs 16 residues. CDR1 SGHDN and CDR2 FVKESK come from the germline V gene. V lost 0 bases and J 4 bases, leaving 14 bases between the germline ends. The DNA for the CDR3 is TGTGCCAGCAGCCAAGATGTCACCGGGTGGGCAGATACGCAGTATTTT. It translates to CASSQDVTGWADTQYF.

In its sample, this clonotype was seen a few times. Here the CDR3 DNA reads TGTGCCAGCAGCCCCTTTCGGGCTGAAGCTTTCTTT. Protein product: CASSPFRAEAFF. The rearrangement links TRBV11-2 to TRBJ1-1; D not certain. V lost 5 bases and J 6 bases, leaving 10 bases between the germline ends. Germline values: CDR1 SGHAT, CDR2 FQNNGV. This CDR3 has 12 amino acids.

V is TRBV7-2 and J is TRBJ2-1, with a tentative D call TRBD2 (6 bases). The CDR3 has 13 amino acids. V was trimmed by 3 bases and J by 9 bases, leaving 12 bases between them. The germline V gene encodes CDR1 SGHTA and CDR2 FQGNSA. The DNA for the CDR3 is TGTGCCAGCAGCTTCGGGACTCAAGGTGAGCAGTTCTTC. This codes for CASSFGTQGEQFF.

This clonotype was seen a few times. The rearrangement joins TRBV6-5 to TRBJ1-6; D might be TRBD1 (5 bases). Trimming removed 5 bases from V and 1 base from J, with 18 bases in between. Germline V gives CDR1 MNHEY, CDR2 SVGAGI. This CDR3 spans 18 amino acids. As DNA, the CDR3 is TGTGCCAGCAGTCCCTACGTGGGGGATAGTTCCTATAATTCACCCCTCCACTTT. Translated: CASSPYVGDSSYNSPLHF.

There are many counts of this clonotype. V usage is TRBV27 and J usage is TRBJ2-1; D possibly corresponds to TRBD1 (6 bases). The CDR3 is made up of 15 amino acids. From germline, CDR1 is MNHEY and CDR2 SMNVEV (reference sequence). Deletions cut 5 bases from V and 6 bases from J, with 17 bases between. The CDR3 DNA reads as TGTGCCAGCAGTCTCGTCCGGACCAGGGGCAATGAGCAGTTCTTC. It codes for CASSLVRTRGNEQFF.

CDR3 DNA sequence: TGTGCCAGTAGTCCCCGACAGGACGAGCAGTACTTC. This sequence encodes CASSPRQDEQYF. The chain uses TRBV19 and TRBJ2-7; possible D gene TRBD1, 6 bases. Germline V gene data show CDR1 as LNHDA and CDR2 as SQIVND (reference sequence). Trimming left V 5 bases short and J 5 bases short, with 10 bases between. CDR3 length: 12 residues.

The rearrangement links TRBV27 to TRBJ1-5, with TRBD1 identical over 9 bases. Germline V gives CDR1 MNHEY, CDR2 SMNVEV (reference sequence). The ends lost 6 bases at V and 3 bases at J; junction bases unmatched: 24. The CDR3 covers 21 residues. The CDR3 DNA is TGTGCCAGCAGCCACCGGACAGGGACAGGGAAAGCCCTCAGCCCCAATCAGCCCCAGCATTTT. Translation gives CASSHRTGTGKALSPNQPQHF.

This clonotype was seen at least ten times. This chain uses TRBV7-8 with TRBJ2-3; no firm D call. V shed 2 bases and J shed 0 bases, with 9 bases lying between them. There are 15 residues in the CDR3. Germline assignment: CDR1 SGHVS and CDR2 FQNEAQ. In DNA, the CDR3 is TGTGCCAGCAGCTTATCCGGGTTTAGCACAGATACGCAGTATTTT. Translation: CASSLSGFSTDTQYF.

The chain combines TRBV2 with TRBJ2-3; TRBD2 matches 10 bases. V lost 6 bases, J lost 5 bases, and 8 bases stayed unmatched. CDR3 length equals 15 residues. Germline V gene data show CDR1 as SNHLY and CDR2 as FYNNEI. CDR3 DNA: TGTGCCAGCAGAATAGGACTAGCGGATTTAGATACGCAGTATTTT. This encodes CASRIGLADLDTQYF.

This clonotype was observed a handful of times. The CDR3, as DNA: TGTGCCAGCAGTTTAGCCACGGTTTTTCCGGGTGAGCAGTTCTTC. Translation gives CASSLATVFPGEQFF. The chain couples TRBV27 to TRBJ2-1; D remains ambiguous. The germline CDR1 and CDR2 sequences are MNHEY and SMNVEV (reference sequence). The V end was cut by 2 bases, the J end by 9 bases, with 17 bases between. There are 15 residues in the CDR3.

The chain carries TRBV6-5 and TRBJ1-1, with D possibly TRBD1 on 5 matching bases. CDR1 and CDR2 (germline): MNHEY, SVGAGI. The germline V and J ends were trimmed by 8 bases and 0 bases, with 13 bases remaining between them. This CDR3 is built from 14 residues. The CDR3 nucleotides are TGTGCCAGCCGTCCAGGGAGTATGAACACTGAAGCTTTCTTT. Translated, it gives CASRPGSMNTEAFF.

This clonotype has only a few counts. The chain joins TRBV28 to TRBJ2-2, with TRBD2 as a possible D gene (5 bases). Trimming pared 7 bases from V and 0 bases from J, leaving 15 bases between. This CDR3 contains 16 residues. Germline V CDR1 and CDR2: MDHEN, SYDVKM. CDR3 sequence reads: CASKGLTETNTGELFF. In DNA form, the CDR3 reads TGTGCCAGCAAAGGACTCACAGAAACGAACACCGGGGAGCTGTTTTTT.

This sequence joins TRBV6-4 and TRBJ2-3; no reliable D call. Germline V gives CDR1 MRHNA, CDR2 SNTAGT. V shed 0 bases and J shed 3 bases, with 10 bases lying between them. This CDR3 contains 15 residues. CDR3 region: CASSDSHYETDTQYF. The CDR3 DNA reads as TGTGCCAGCAGTGACTCCCACTATGAAACAGATACGCAGTATTTT.

This clonotype was seen a single time. Given a much more abundant clone one base away, this may be a read error. V usage is TRBV12-3 or TRBV12-4 and J usage is TRBJ1-5, with 10 bases fitting TRBD1. This CDR3 has 16 amino acids. CDR3 sequence reads: CACSPPGQGKGRPQHF. The CDR3 DNA sequence: TGTGCCTGCAGTCCTCCGGGACAGGGGAAAGGACGGCCCCAGCATTTT.

The V gene is TRBV4-1, the J gene TRBJ1-5; no clear D gene. The CDR3 is 14 residues long. The germline V gene encodes CDR1 MGHRA and CDR2 YSYEKL. Between the trimmed V and J ends, which lost 1 base and 4 bases, there was a span of 8 bases. The CDR3 protein is CASSQAWLNQPQHF. CDR3 DNA: TGCGCCAGCAGCCAAGCTTGGTTGAATCAGCCCCAGCATTTT.

The V gene is TRBV4-1, the J gene TRBJ1-5; D ambiguous. V lost 1 base and J lost 0, with 7 bases in between. The CDR3 is 15 amino acids. The germline V gene has CDR1 MGHRA and CDR2 YSYEKL. The CDR3 here is CASSQVMASNQPQHF. CDR3 nucleotide sequence: TGCGCCAGCAGCCAAGTCATGGCTAGCAATCAGCCCCAGCATTTT.

Only a few counts were recorded for this clonotype. The gene calls are TRBV28 and TRBJ1-3, with D unclear. This CDR3 comprises 15 residues. V was shortened by 4 bases and J by 1 base, with 11 bases between the two germline ends. Germline V gives CDR1 MDHEN, CDR2 SYDVKM. CDR3 in amino acids: CASSSVSASGNTIYF. The CDR3 region has the DNA TGTGCCAGCAGTTCGGTCTCAGCGTCTGGAAACACCATATATTTT. The variable domain in full, with the rest retrieved from reference TRBV28 and TRBJ1-3, is DVKVTQSSRYLVKRTGEKVFLECVQDMDHENMFWYRQDPGLGLRLIYFSYDVKMKEKGDIPEGYSVSREKKERFSLILESASTNQTSMYLCASSSVSASGNTIYFGEGSWLTVV.

This clonotype was picked up a small number of times. This sequence joins TRBV4-1 and TRBJ1-1; D call uncertain. Germline CDR1 reads MGHRA; CDR2 reads YSYEKL. This CDR3 spans 14 amino acids. Deletions cut 3 bases from V and 4 bases from J, with 12 bases between. The CDR3 sequence is CASSQSAGITEAFF. The CDR3 DNA reads TGCGCCAGCAGCCAGTCAGCGGGAATCACTGAAGCTTTCTTT.

Of note for this clonotype: An end of the junction does not agree with germline; a read error may underlie this. The V gene is TRBV4-1, the J gene TRBJ2-6, with a possible D match to TRBD1 (5 bases). Germline CDR1 MGHRA, CDR2 YSYEKL. The CDR3 runs 14 residues. The CDR3 DNA sequence: TGCGCCAGCAGCCAAGGGTGGGGCCCTGCTAGGGTTGTTTTC. Translation gives CASSQGWGPARVVF.

This clonotype was counted between two and nine times. The rearrangement joins TRBV6-5 to TRBJ2-7; the D call may be TRBD1 or TRBD2 (6 bases each). CDR3 size: 16 residues. Germline CDR1 reads MNHEY; CDR2 reads SVGAGI. Trimming cost V 6 bases and J 3 bases, with 21 bases left between them. CDR3 bases: TGTGCCAGCAGCACAGACCCCCTGGGGGGCGACTACGAGCAGTACTTC. Encoded protein: CASSTDPLGGDYEQYF.

The CDR3 coding sequence is TGTGCCAGCAGTTCCCGGACCCATTCCGCCTACGAGCAGTACTTC. Translated: CASSSRTHSAYEQYF. The V and J genes are TRBV6-5 and TRBJ2-7; D is undetermined. CDR1 and CDR2 (germline): MNHEY, SVGAGI. The CDR3 is made up of 15 amino acids. V was cut by 4 bases and J by 2 bases, with 15 bases left in between.

This clonotype has at least ten counts. This rearrangement joins TRBV7-6 to TRBJ2-1; 11 bases map to TRBD2. Trimming took 1 base from V and 6 from J; bases not matched to a gene: 5. Germline assignment: CDR1 SGHVS and CDR2 FNYEAQ. The CDR3 has 16 amino acids. DNA of the CDR3: TGTGCCAGCAGCTTAGGGGCTAGCGGGGGGCCCAATGAGCAGTTCTTC. This encodes CASSLGASGGPNEQFF.

This clonotype was counted once. The chain employs TRBV7-2 and TRBJ1-2, with D unclear. Germline loops: CDR1 SGHTA, CDR2 FQGNSA. With 6 bases removed from V and 5 bases from J, the gap between germline ends came to 13 bases. CDR3 length: 13 amino acids. The CDR3 spells CASRSIGIYGYTF. CDR3 in DNA: TGTGCCAGCAGGAGCATAGGGATTTATGGCTACACCTTC.

The table lists this clonotype with a few counts. This chain connects TRBV7-6 to TRBJ2-2; 8 nucleotides align to TRBD2. Trimming cost V 2 bases and J 5 bases; bases outside gene matches: 4. The CDR3 extends over 15 amino acids. Germline-derived CDR1 and CDR2 are SGHVS and FNYEAQ. This chain's CDR3 is CASSLSGGGTGELFF. The CDR3 nucleotides are TGTGCCAGCAGCTTAAGCGGGGGCGGGACCGGGGAGCTGTTTTTT.

This clonotype turned up a few times. The chain uses TRBV10-3 and TRBJ2-3; the D call may be TRBD1 or TRBD2 (6 bases each). V shed 2 bases and J shed 8 bases, with 11 bases lying between them. Germline V gene data show CDR1 as ENHRY and CDR2 as SYGVKD. The CDR3 spans 13 residues. The chain's CDR3 is CAISEGGLGTQYF. In nucleotides, the CDR3 is TGTGCCATCAGTGAGGGGGGGCTCGGTACGCAGTATTTT.

V and J are TRBV25-1 and TRBJ2-7; 11 nucleotides line up with TRBD2. Looked up from germline, CDR1 is MGHDK and CDR2 is SYGVNS. After removal of 4 bases from V and 2 bases from J, the junction contained 7 bases not matched to a gene. The CDR3 contains 16 residues. As DNA, the CDR3 is TGTGCCAGCAGTGCCCTAGCGGGGGGAAGGCCCTACGAGCAGTACTTC. Translated, it gives CASSALAGGRPYEQYF.

V and J are TRBV5-4 and TRBJ2-3; D is perhaps TRBD1 (5 bases). The V gene's germline CDR1 is SGHNT and CDR2 YYREEE (reference sequence). V was shortened by 0 bases and J by 3 bases, with 11 bases between the two germline ends. This CDR3 has 15 residues. The CDR3 region is CASSLAWQGTDTQYF. Here the CDR3 DNA reads TGTGCCAGCAGCTTGGCATGGCAGGGAACAGATACGCAGTATTTT.

The genes are TRBV6-1 and TRBJ2-7; the D is unclear. This CDR3 region has 14 residues. Germline-derived CDR1 and CDR2 are MNHNS and SASEGT. The CDR3, as DNA: TGTGTCAGCAGTGAATTTGGGATGGGGATCGAGCAGTACGTC. It yields the protein CVSSEFGMGIEQYV.

This clonotype was counted once. This chain uses TRBV20-1 with TRBJ2-1; TRBD2 aligns across 9 bases. From germline, CDR1 is DFQATT and CDR2 SNEGSKA (reference sequence). After removal of 0 bases from V and 2 bases from J, the junction contained 11 bases not matched to a gene. The CDR3 is 18 amino acids. The CDR3 loop is CSARDRRGAGGPYNEQFF. The CDR3 DNA reads as TGCAGTGCTAGAGATCGAAGAGGGGCGGGGGGGCCCTACAATGAGCAGTTCTTC.